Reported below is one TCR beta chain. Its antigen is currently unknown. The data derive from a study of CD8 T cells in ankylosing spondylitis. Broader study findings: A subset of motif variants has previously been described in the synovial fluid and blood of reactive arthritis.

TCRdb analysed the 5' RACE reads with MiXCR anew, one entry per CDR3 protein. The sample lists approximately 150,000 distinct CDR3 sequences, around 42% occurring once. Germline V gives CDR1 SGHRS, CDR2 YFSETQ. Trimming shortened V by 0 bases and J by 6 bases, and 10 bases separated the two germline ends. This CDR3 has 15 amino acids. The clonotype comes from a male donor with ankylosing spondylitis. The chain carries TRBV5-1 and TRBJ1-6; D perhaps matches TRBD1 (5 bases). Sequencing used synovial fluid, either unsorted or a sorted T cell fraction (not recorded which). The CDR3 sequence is CASSLELGTNSPLHF. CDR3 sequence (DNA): TGCGCCAGCAGCTTGGAACTAGGGACTAATTCACCCCTCCACTTT.